This T cell receptor (beta chain) was identified in a study of cytomegalovirus exposure and HLA in healthy donors. Overall study findings and caveats: HLA-A and HLA-B allele assignments for most subjects were reportedly predicted accurately using TCR beta sequences.

PCR involved 60 Vbeta and 13 Jbeta primers. Per the study methods: Later analysis identified tens of millions of unique TCR beta chains, roughly 11 million shared. The data were produced by immunoSEQ multiplex PCR, yet TCRdb's version contains in-frame clones alone and is incomplete. V, J and clone size are taken as reported in that table, and D and trimming were inferred from the DNA itself. Of about 80,000 clones in the sample, about four fifths are singletons; the top ten hold less than 40%. In regard to this clone: Its antigen is unknown.

The germline gives CDR1 MNHNS, CDR2 SASEGT. This CDR3 contains 15 residues. The V and J ends lost 7 bases and 7 bases, in that order; junction bases with no gene match: 7. This chain uses TRBV6-1 with TRBJ2-2, with 12 bases that match TRBD2. This receptor was taken from a man aged 50 or older in good health and CMV-seropositive. Sequencing used PBMCs. The CDR3 DNA reads TGTGCCAGCACTCGACTAGCGGGAGTCGTCGGGGAGCTGTTTTTT. It codes for CASTRLAGVVGELFF.